The present T cell receptor (beta chain) was sequenced within a study of blood T cell repertoires in COVID-19. Background on the study: Sources were T cells, B-cell-depleted T cells, or PBMCs; the material itself was cDNA or gDNA.

Germline V gene data show CDR1 as SEHNR and CDR2 as FQNEAQ (reference sequence). The CDR3 length is 15 residues. The J segment lost 1 base and the V segment lost 5 bases, leaving 7 bases of the junction unmatched. The study drew participants aged about 18 to 90 years from some 25 US areas. Produced via immunoSEQ multiplex PCR; TCRdb's table is partial and in-frame only. The sample has around 400,000 clones, nearly 90% seen once. Sample: PBMCs or T cells enriched from blood (not recorded which). The V call is TRBV7-9, the J call TRBJ2-7; 8 nucleotides match TRBD1. This receptor was obtained from a woman between 18 and 29 years old who had been exposed to COVID-19. The CDR3 is CASSLQGVQSYEQYF. CDR3 in DNA: TGTGCCAGCAGCCTACAGGGGGTCCAGTCCTACGAGCAGTACTTC. Combining the CDR3 with reference TRBV7-9 and TRBJ2-7 gives the whole variable domain DTGVSQNPRHKITKRGQNVTFRCDPISEHNRLYWYRQTLGQGPEFLTYFQNEAQLEKSRLLSDRFSAERPKGSFSTLEIQRTEQGDSAMYLCASSLQGVQSYEQYFGPGTRLTVT.